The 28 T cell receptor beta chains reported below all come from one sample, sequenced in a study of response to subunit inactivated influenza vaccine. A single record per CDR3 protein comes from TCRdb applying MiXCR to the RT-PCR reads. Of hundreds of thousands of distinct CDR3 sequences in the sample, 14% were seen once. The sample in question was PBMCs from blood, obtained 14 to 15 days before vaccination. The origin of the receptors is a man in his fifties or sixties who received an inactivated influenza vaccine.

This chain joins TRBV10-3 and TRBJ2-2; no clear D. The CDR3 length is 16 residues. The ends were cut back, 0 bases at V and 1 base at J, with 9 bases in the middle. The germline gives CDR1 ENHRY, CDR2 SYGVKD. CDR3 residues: CAISESRGLNTGELFF. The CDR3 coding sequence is TGTGCCATCAGTGAGTCTAGAGGTCTGAACACCGGGGAGCTGTTTTTT.

CDR3 in DNA: TGTGCCAGCAACACCGGAGGGCCGAACGAGCAGTACTTC. Translation: CASNTGGPNEQYF. The chain employs TRBV2 and TRBJ2-7; D is perhaps TRBD2 (6 bases). The germline CDR1 and CDR2 sequences are SNHLY and FYNNEI. The germline V and J ends were trimmed by 7 bases and 5 bases, with 15 bases remaining between them. This CDR3 is 13 amino acids long.

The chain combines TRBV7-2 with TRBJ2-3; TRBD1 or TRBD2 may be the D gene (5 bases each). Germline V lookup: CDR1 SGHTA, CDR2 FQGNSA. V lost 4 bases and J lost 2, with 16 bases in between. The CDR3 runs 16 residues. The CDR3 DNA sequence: TGTGCCAGCAGCTGGGACCCAGACACGTCCACAGATACGCAGTATTTT. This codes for CASSWDPDTSTDTQYF.

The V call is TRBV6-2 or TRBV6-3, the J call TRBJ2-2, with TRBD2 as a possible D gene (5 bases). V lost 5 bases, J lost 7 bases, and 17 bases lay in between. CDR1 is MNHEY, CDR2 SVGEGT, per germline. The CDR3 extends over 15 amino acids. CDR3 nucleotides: TGTGCCAGCAGTCGACGCCAGGACTTCATCGGGGAGCTGTTTTTT. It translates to CASSRRQDFIGELFF.

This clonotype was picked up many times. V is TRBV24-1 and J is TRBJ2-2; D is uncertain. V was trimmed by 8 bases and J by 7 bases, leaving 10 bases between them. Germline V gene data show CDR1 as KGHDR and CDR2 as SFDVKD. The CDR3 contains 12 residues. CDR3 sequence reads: CATTTLGGELFF. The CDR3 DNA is TGTGCCACCACTACCTTAGGCGGGGAGCTGTTTTTT.

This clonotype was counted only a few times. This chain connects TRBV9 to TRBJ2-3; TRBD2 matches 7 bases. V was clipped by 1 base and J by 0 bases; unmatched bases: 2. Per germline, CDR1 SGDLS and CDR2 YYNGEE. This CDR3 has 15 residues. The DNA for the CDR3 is TGTGCCAGCAGCGTACTAGCGGCGAGCACAGATACGCAGTATTTT. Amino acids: CASSVLAASTDTQYF. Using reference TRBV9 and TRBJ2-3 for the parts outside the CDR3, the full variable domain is DSGVTQTPKHLITATGQRVTLRCSPRSGDLSVYWYQQSLDQGLQFLIQYYNGEERAKGNILERFSAQQFPDLHSELNLSSLELGDSALYFCASSVLAASTDTQYFGPGTRLTVL.

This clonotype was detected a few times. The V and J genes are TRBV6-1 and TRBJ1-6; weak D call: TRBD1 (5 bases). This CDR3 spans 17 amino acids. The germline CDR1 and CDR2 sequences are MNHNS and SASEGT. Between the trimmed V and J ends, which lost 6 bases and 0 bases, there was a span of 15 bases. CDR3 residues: CASRPGTRSSYNSPLHF. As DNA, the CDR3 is TGTGCCAGCAGGCCCGGGACTAGAAGCTCCTATAATTCACCCCTCCACTTT.

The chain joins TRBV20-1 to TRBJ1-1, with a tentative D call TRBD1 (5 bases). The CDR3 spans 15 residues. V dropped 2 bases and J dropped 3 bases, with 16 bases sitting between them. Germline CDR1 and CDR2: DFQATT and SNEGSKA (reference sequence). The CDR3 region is CSARPQWGSDTEAFF. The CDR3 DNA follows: TGCAGTGCTAGACCCCAATGGGGGAGTGACACTGAAGCTTTCTTT.

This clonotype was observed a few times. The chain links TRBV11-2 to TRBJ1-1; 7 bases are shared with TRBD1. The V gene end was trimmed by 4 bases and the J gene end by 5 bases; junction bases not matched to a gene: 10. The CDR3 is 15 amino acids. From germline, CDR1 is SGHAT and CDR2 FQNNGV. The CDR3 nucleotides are TGTGCCAGCAGCTCGAGATACAGGGGAGGAACTGAAGCTTTCTTT. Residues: CASSSRYRGGTEAFF.

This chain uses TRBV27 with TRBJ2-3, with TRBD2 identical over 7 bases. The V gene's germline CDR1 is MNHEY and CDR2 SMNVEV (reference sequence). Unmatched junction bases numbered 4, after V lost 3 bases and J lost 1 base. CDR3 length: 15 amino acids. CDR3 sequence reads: CASSFPAGGTDTQYF. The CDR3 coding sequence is TGTGCCAGCAGTTTCCCGGCGGGGGGCACAGATACGCAGTATTTT.

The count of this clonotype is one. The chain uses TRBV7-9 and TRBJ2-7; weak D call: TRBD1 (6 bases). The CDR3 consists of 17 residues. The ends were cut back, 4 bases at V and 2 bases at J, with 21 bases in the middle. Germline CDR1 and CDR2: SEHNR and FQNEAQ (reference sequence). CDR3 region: CASSYQYVQTGPYEQYF. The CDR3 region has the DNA TGTGCCAGCAGCTATCAATATGTCCAAACAGGGCCCTACGAGCAGTACTTC.

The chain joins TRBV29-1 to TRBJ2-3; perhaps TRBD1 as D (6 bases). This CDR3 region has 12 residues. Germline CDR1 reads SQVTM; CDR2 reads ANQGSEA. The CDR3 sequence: CSAAGVMDTQYF. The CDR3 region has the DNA TGCAGTGCGGCAGGGGTCATGGATACGCAGTATTTT.

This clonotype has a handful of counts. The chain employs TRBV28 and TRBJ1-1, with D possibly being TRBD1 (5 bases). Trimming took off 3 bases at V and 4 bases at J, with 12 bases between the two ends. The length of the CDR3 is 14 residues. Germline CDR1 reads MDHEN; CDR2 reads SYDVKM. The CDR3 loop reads CASSLAGEATEAFF. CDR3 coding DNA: TGTGCCAGCAGTTTGGCGGGGGAGGCCACTGAAGCTTTCTTT. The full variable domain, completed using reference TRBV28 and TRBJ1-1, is DVKVTQSSRYLVKRTGEKVFLECVQDMDHENMFWYRQDPGLGLRLIYFSYDVKMKEKGDIPEGYSVSREKKERFSLILESASTNQTSMYLCASSLAGEATEAFFGQGTRLTVV.

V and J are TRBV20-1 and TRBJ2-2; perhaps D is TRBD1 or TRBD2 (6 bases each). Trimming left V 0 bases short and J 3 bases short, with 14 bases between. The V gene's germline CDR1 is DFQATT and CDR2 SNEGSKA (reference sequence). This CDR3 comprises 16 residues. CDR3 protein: CSARDERGEYTGELFF. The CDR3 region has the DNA TGCAGTGCTAGAGATGAGAGGGGGGAGTACACCGGGGAGCTGTTTTTT.

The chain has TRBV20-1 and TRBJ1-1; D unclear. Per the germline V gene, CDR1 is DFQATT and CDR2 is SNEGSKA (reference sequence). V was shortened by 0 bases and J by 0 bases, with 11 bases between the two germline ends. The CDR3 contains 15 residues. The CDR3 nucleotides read TGCAGTGCTAGAGATTATCAACATTTGAACACTGAAGCTTTCTTT. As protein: CSARDYQHLNTEAFF.

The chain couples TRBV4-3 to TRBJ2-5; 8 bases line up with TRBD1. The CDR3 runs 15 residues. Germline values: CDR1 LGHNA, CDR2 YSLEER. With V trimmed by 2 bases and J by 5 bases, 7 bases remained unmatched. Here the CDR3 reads CASSQFGQGAETQYF. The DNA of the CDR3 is TGCGCCAGCAGCCAATTCGGACAGGGTGCGGAGACCCAGTACTTC.

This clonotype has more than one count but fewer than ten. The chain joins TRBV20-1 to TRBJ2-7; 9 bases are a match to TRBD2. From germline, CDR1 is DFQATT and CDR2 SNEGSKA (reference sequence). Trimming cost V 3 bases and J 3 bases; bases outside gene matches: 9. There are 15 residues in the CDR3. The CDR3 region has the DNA TGCAGTGCTAGGAGGGGACTAGCCGGCAACTACGAGCAGTACTTC. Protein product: CSARRGLAGNYEQYF.

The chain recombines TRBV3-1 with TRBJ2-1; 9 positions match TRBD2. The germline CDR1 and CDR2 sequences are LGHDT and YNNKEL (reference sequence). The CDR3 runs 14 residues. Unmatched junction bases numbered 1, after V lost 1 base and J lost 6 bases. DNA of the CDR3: TGTGCCAGCAGCCAAGGTAGCGGGAGCAATGAGCAGTTCTTC. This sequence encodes CASSQGSGSNEQFF.

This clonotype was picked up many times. CDR3 DNA sequence: TGCGCCAGCAGCTCCGGACTAGCGGGTTTCAATGAGCAGTTCTTC. Translated: CASSSGLAGFNEQFF. The chain uses TRBV5-1 and TRBJ2-1, with TRBD2 identical over 11 bases. Germline loops: CDR1 SGHRS, CDR2 YFSETQ. V was pared by 3 bases and J by 6 bases, with 5 bases of the junction left unmatched. The CDR3 totals 15 residues.

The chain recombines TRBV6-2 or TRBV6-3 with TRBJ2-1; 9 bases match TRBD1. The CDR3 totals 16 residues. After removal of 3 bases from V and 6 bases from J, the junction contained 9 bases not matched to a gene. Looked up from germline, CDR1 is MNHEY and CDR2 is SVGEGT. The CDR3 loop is CASSYFGTGWANEQFF. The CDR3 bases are TGTGCCAGCAGTTATTTCGGGACAGGGTGGGCCAATGAGCAGTTCTTC.

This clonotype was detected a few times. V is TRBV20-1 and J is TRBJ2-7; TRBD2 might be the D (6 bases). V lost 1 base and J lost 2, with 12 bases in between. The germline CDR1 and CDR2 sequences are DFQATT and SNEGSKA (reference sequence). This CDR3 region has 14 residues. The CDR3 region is CSARVPGAPYEQYF. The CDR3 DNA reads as TGCAGTGCTAGAGTCCCGGGAGCGCCCTACGAGCAGTACTTC.

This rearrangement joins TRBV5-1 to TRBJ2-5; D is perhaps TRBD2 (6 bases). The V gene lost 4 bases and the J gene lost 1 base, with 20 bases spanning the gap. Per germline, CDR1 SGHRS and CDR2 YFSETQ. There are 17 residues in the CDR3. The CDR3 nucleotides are TGCGCCAGCAGCCCAAAACCCCCTCTAGCGCGCCAAGAGACCCAGTACTTC. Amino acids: CASSPKPPLARQETQYF.

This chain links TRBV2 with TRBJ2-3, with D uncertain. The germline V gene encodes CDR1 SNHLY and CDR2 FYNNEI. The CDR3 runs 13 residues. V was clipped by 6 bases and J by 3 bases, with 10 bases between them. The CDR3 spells CASRFIGTDTQYF. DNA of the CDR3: TGTGCCAGCAGATTCATAGGTACAGATACGCAGTATTTT.

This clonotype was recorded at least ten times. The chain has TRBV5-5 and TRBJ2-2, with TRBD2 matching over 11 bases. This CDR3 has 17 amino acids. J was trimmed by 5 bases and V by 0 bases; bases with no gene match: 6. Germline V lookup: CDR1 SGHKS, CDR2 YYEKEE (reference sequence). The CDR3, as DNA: TGTGCCAGCAGCTTGGATCCTAGCGGGGGGAAGACCGGGGAGCTGTTTTTT. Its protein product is CASSLDPSGGKTGELFF.

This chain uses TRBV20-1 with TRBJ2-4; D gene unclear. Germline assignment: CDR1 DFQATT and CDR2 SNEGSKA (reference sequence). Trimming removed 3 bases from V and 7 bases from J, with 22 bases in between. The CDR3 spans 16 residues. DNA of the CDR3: TGCAGTGCTAGGGGATTGGGCGACCCAGCGAGGAACATTCAGTACTTC. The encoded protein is CSARGLGDPARNIQYF.

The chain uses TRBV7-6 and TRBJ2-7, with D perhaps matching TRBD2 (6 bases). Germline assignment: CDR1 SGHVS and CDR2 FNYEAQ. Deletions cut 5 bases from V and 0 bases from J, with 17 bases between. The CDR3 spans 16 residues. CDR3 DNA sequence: TGTGCCAGCAGCCTTACTCGGGACTCGAGCTCCTACGAGCAGTACTTC. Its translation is CASSLTRDSSSYEQYF.

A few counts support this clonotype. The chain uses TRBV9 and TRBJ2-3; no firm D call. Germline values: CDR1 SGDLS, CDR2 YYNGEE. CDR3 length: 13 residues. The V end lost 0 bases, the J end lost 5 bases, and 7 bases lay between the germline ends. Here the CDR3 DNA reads TGTGCCAGCAGCGTAGAAGTCCTAGATACGCAGTATTTT. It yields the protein CASSVEVLDTQYF.

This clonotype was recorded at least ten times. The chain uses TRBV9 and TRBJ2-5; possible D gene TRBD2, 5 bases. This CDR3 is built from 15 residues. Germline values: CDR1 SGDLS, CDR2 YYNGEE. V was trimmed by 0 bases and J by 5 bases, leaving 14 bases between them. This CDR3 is CASSVASGRWETQYF. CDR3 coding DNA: TGTGCCAGCAGCGTAGCTTCGGGGAGATGGGAGACCCAGTACTTC.